One and the same sample provided the 29 T cell receptor beta chains below, sequenced in a study of post-analysis software for immune sequencing data (dated by TCRdb to between 2014 and 2017). General conclusions and limits of the study: Patients showed significantly higher frequencies than controls for about five TRBV segments, among them TRBV5-6, TRBV5-1 and TRBV20-1.

Library generation was performed with PCR. TCRdb records Illumina HiSeq 2500 as the sequencer. Unique molecular identifiers were incorporated into TCR beta cDNA libraries to reduce PCR and sequencing biases. TCRdb took the public reads, trimmed them with fastp at Q25, ran MiXCR for clone calling and kept in-frame beta chains. Rows with a matching CDR3 protein are joined into one entry that keeps the most common DNA and genes. The sample contains hundreds of thousands of distinct CDR3 sequences, 55% to 60% of them found a single time. The leading ten clones occupy approximately 10% of the sample. These TCRs are of unknown antigen specificity. Source material: blood. These receptors came from a girl aged 2 to 10 with multiple sclerosis.

V and J are TRBV11-2 and TRBJ1-2, with D perhaps TRBD1 (6 bases). The CDR3 has 11 amino acids. Trimming stripped 5 bases from V and 11 bases from J, with 12 bases between. Per the germline V gene, CDR1 is SGHAT and CDR2 is FQNNGV. As DNA, the CDR3 is TGTGCCAGCAGCCATGAAGGGGGTTACACCTTC. Translation gives CASSHEGGYTF.

This chain connects TRBV24-1 to TRBJ2-3; a weak D match, TRBD2 (6 bases). Germline V CDR1 and CDR2: KGHDR, SFDVKD. V lost 4 bases to trimming and J lost 6 bases, with 19 bases between them. The CDR3 totals 16 residues. The CDR3 protein is CATSDGTGTTVDTQYF. In DNA form, the CDR3 reads TGTGCCACCAGTGACGGGACTGGGACGACGGTGGATACGCAGTATTTT.

The chain uses TRBV20-1 and TRBJ2-1; D is perhaps TRBD1 or TRBD2 (5 bases each). There are 14 residues in the CDR3. The ends were cut back, 3 bases at V and 4 bases at J, with 13 bases in the middle. The germline gives CDR1 DFQATT, CDR2 SNEGSKA (reference sequence). CDR3 sequence reads: CSASSGAQYNEQFF. The DNA of the CDR3 is TGCAGTGCTAGCTCCGGGGCACAGTACAATGAGCAGTTCTTC.

This clonotype was recorded only once. This chain links TRBV5-6 with TRBJ1-2; 7 positions agree with TRBD1. J lost 8 bases, V lost 0 bases, and 10 bases had no gene match. The CDR3 runs to 15 residues. Germline V gene sequence: CDR1 SGHDT, CDR2 YYEEEE. CDR3 residues: CASSLGARGVWGYTF. The DNA for the CDR3 is TGTGCCAGCAGCTTGGGTGCCAGGGGGGTGTGGGGCTACACCTTC.

This sequence joins TRBV7-2 and TRBJ1-2; D unresolved. Germline V gives CDR1 SGHTA, CDR2 FQGNSA. Trimming cost V 5 bases and J 1 base, with 11 bases left between them. The CDR3 consists of 14 residues. This CDR3 reads CASSRINNNYGYTF. In DNA, the CDR3 is TGTGCCAGCAGCCGAATTAACAATAACTATGGCTACACCTTC.

V is TRBV4-1 and J is TRBJ1-2, with TRBD1 identical over 8 bases. V was pared by 2 bases and J by 7 bases, with 6 bases of the junction left unmatched. The CDR3 sequence is 14 residues long. Germline V CDR1 and CDR2: MGHRA, YSYEKL. The CDR3 coding sequence is TGCGCCAGCAGCCAAATCCAGGGGGCCCCTGGCTACACCTTC. It specifies CASSQIQGAPGYTF.

The chain couples TRBV12-3 or TRBV12-4 to TRBJ2-3; 12 bases map to TRBD2. CDR3 length: 16 residues. J gave up 8 bases and V 2 bases, and 8 bases lay outside the gene matches. CDR3 sequence: CASSLWLAGGVGTQYF. CDR3 bases: TGTGCCAGCAGTTTATGGCTAGCGGGAGGGGTAGGTACGCAGTATTTT.

This clonotype was recorded only once. The chain joins TRBV7-9 to TRBJ1-2; D uncertain. Trimming removed 1 base from V and 2 bases from J, with 14 bases in between. This CDR3 comprises 16 residues. Germline assignment: CDR1 SEHNR and CDR2 FQNEAQ (reference sequence). The CDR3 loop is CASSLEQLGSNYGYTF. The CDR3 DNA sequence: TGTGCCAGCAGCTTAGAACAGCTAGGCTCAAACTATGGCTACACCTTC.

The genes are TRBV7-2 and TRBJ2-5; 9 positions match TRBD1. Germline-derived CDR1 and CDR2 are SGHTA and FQGNSA. This CDR3 has 15 residues. Trimming took 5 bases from V and 5 from J; bases not matched to a gene: 9. The CDR3 coding sequence is TGTGCCAGCAGCCCGCGGACAGGGGCCCCGGAGACCCAGTACTTC. Its protein is CASSPRTGAPETQYF.

The sample holds a few counts of this clonotype. J is TRBJ2-3 and V is TRBV4-1, with D unclear. The V end was cut by 1 base, the J end by 2 bases, with 7 bases between. Germline values: CDR1 MGHRA, CDR2 YSYEKL. The CDR3 totals 14 residues. CDR3 sequence (DNA): TGCGCCAGCAGCCAAGTCCAGGACACAGATACGCAGTATTTT. Translating gives CASSQVQDTDTQYF.

The chain is built from TRBV29-1 and TRBJ2-5; D gene unclear. Trimming stripped 2 bases from V and 7 bases from J, with 8 bases between. CDR1 SQVTM and CDR2 ANQGSEA come from the germline V gene. The CDR3 loop spans 11 amino acids. The CDR3 DNA follows: TGCAGCGTTGAACGAGTCGGGACCCAGTACTTC. It codes for CSVERVGTQYF.

The rearrangement uses TRBV14 and TRBJ2-1, with 11 bases identical to TRBD1. The germline V gene encodes CDR1 SGHDN and CDR2 FVKESK. Trimming removed 1 base from V and 0 bases from J; junction bases left unmatched: 2. CDR3 size: 17 residues. CDR3: CASSQGTGGLSYNEQFF. CDR3 in DNA: TGTGCCAGCAGCCAAGGGACAGGGGGCCTCTCCTACAATGAGCAGTTCTTC.

V and J are TRBV5-1 and TRBJ1-2, with TRBD1 matching 8 bases. V gave up 0 bases and J gave up 6 bases; unmatched junction bases: 4. The germline V gene has CDR1 SGHRS and CDR2 YFSETQ. There are 14 residues in the CDR3. CDR3 coding DNA: TGCGCCAGCAGCTTGGGACAGGGGAGAGATGGCTACACCTTC. Residues: CASSLGQGRDGYTF. The variable domain in full, with the rest retrieved from reference TRBV5-1 and TRBJ1-2, is KAGVTQTPRYLIKTRGQQVTLSCSPISGHRSVSWYQQTPGQGLQFLFEYFSETQRNKGNFPGRFSGRQFSNSRSEMNVSTLELGDSALYLCASSLGQGRDGYTFGSGTRLTVV.

The DNA for the CDR3 is TGCAGCGTTGAAGGAGGGGAAAGGGCCTACGAGCAGTACTTC. Translated, it gives CSVEGGERAYEQYF. V and J are TRBV29-1 and TRBJ2-7; D tentatively reads TRBD1 or TRBD2 (5 bases each). CDR3 length: 14 amino acids. Trimming removed 1 base at V and 2 bases at J, with 12 bases between. The germline V gene has CDR1 SQVTM and CDR2 ANQGSEA.

The chain is built from TRBV12-3 or TRBV12-4 and TRBJ2-4; D possibly matches TRBD1 or TRBD2 (5 bases each). The CDR3 has 14 residues. V gave up 4 bases and J gave up 8 bases, with 15 bases separating them. CDR3 coding DNA: TGTGCCAGCAGTTCAGGGAGACAATCGGACATTCAGTACTTC. Translating it yields CASSSGRQSDIQYF.

The J gene is TRBJ2-1, the V gene TRBV4-2; the match to TRBD2 covers 9 bases. Germline V gene data show CDR1 as LGHNA and CDR2 as YNFKEQ. V gave up 4 bases and J gave up 0 bases; unmatched junction bases: 10. The CDR3 has 18 amino acids. The DNA of the CDR3 is TGTGCCAGCAGCCCCCATCGGGGTAGCGGGAGCTCCTACAATGAGCAGTTCTTC. It specifies CASSPHRGSGSSYNEQFF.

This chain uses TRBV10-3 with TRBJ1-4; D remains ambiguous. The CDR3 is 12 residues long. Germline CDR1 ENHRY, CDR2 SYGVKD. V was clipped by 6 bases and J by 6 bases, with 8 bases between them. CDR3 sequence: CAIRGRDEKLFF. CDR3 sequence (DNA): TGTGCCATCAGGGGCCGCGATGAAAAACTGTTTTTT.

This clonotype has only a few counts. The rearrangement joins TRBV25-1 to TRBJ2-7; 11 positions agree with TRBD1. The CDR3 extends over 15 amino acids. Germline V lookup: CDR1 MGHDK, CDR2 SYGVNS. V was clipped by 4 bases and J by 3 bases; unmatched bases: 5. DNA of the CDR3: TGTGCCAGCAGTGTGGGACAGGGGGGATTCTACGAGCAGTACTTC. Protein product: CASSVGQGGFYEQYF.

In its sample, this clonotype was seen once. This rearrangement joins TRBV4-1 to TRBJ2-5, with 11 bases lining up with TRBD2. The DNA end lines up better with TRBJ2-7; the J call may be wrong. The germline gives CDR1 MGHRA, CDR2 YSYEKL. The CDR3 consists of 14 residues. CDR3 residues: CASSRLAGYHEQYF. The CDR3 DNA is TGCGCCAGCAGCCGACTAGCGGGATATCACGAGCAGTACTTC.

The CDR3 here is CSVQKGSTGYTF. The CDR3 region has the DNA TGCAGCGTTCAGAAGGGCAGTACTGGCTACACCTTC. The genes are TRBV29-1 and TRBJ1-2; D remains ambiguous. V shed 5 bases and J shed 7 bases, with 14 bases lying between them. The CDR3 runs 12 residues. CDR1 is SQVTM and CDR2 is ANQGSEA in the germline V gene.

The J gene is TRBJ2-5, the V gene TRBV12-3 or TRBV12-4, with D possibly matching TRBD1 (6 bases). The V gene lost 6 bases and the J gene lost 2 bases, with 13 bases spanning the gap. The CDR3 has 14 amino acids. CDR3 residues: CASSPFRGQETQYF. The CDR3 nucleotides read TGTGCCAGCAGCCCTTTCAGGGGTCAAGAGACCCAGTACTTC.

This clonotype was seen only once. The V and J genes are TRBV6-6 and TRBJ2-5, with 8 bases matching TRBD1. The J call may not be correct, given that the DNA end is closer to TRBJ2-7. The germline V gene has CDR1 MNHNY and CDR2 SVGAGI (reference sequence). The CDR3 has 15 residues. The CDR3 DNA follows: TGTGCCAGCAGTCCCCGGGACAGGATCTCCTACGAGCAGTACTTC. This sequence encodes CASSPRDRISYEQYF.

The chain has TRBV6-5 and TRBJ2-5; D tentatively fits TRBD1 or TRBD2 (5 bases each). Trimming removed 7 bases from V and 2 bases from J, with 14 bases in between. The CDR3 is made up of 14 amino acids. Germline assignment: CDR1 MNHEY and CDR2 SVGAGI. DNA of the CDR3: TGTGCCAGCACCGGTACAGGACTGCAAGAGACCCAGTACTTC. As protein: CASTGTGLQETQYF.

V and J are TRBV27 and TRBJ2-7; TRBD2 aligns across 7 bases. Germline lookup yields CDR1 MNHEY and CDR2 SMNVEV (reference sequence). The trim removed 7 bases at V and 7 bases at J, leaving 13 bases unmatched. The CDR3 has 14 amino acids. The CDR3 region is CASTMTSNHNEQYF. DNA for the CDR3: TGTGCCAGCACTATGACTAGCAACCACAATGAGCAGTACTTC.

The V and J genes are TRBV12-3 or TRBV12-4 and TRBJ2-3; TRBD2 matches at 15 bases. After removal of 5 bases from V and 1 base from J, the junction contained 10 bases not matched to a gene. The CDR3 extends over 19 amino acids. The CDR3 DNA is TGTGCCAGCAGTCCCCAAGGACTAGCGGGGGGGAGTGGCACAGATACGCAGTATTTT. Translated: CASSPQGLAGGSGTDTQYF.

The chain couples TRBV6-5 to TRBJ1-1, with 8 bases lining up with TRBD1. J gave up 5 bases and V 8 bases, and 10 bases lay outside the gene matches. Germline-derived CDR1 and CDR2 are MNHEY and SVGAGI. The CDR3 has 14 residues. The CDR3 bases are TGTGCCAGCTACAGGGGCAGGGGGCGGACTGAAGCTTTCTTT. Its protein product is CASYRGRGRTEAFF.

V gene TRBV4-1 combines with J gene TRBJ2-3; D may correspond to TRBD1 or TRBD2 (6 bases each). The CDR3 runs 19 residues. The germline V gene has CDR1 MGHRA and CDR2 YSYEKL. V gave up 0 bases and J gave up 1 base, with 20 bases separating them. CDR3 in DNA: TGCGCCAGCAGCCAAGAAGGGGACACCTCTGCGGGACGCACAGATACGCAGTATTTT. This sequence encodes CASSQEGDTSAGRTDTQYF.

This chain joins TRBV7-9 and TRBJ2-5, with no clear D. V was cut by 4 bases and J by 9 bases, with 9 bases left in between. This CDR3 is 11 amino acids long. CDR1 SEHNR and CDR2 FQNEAQ come from the germline V gene (reference sequence). DNA for the CDR3: TGTGCCAGCAGCTCGATGGCGGCCCAGTACTTC. Its translation: CASSSMAAQYF.

The chain recombines TRBV5-1 with TRBJ2-7; D is possibly TRBD2 (5 bases). Trimming removed 2 bases at V and 1 base at J, with 10 bases between. This CDR3 region has 14 residues. In germline, CDR1 is SGHRS, CDR2 YFSETQ. This CDR3 is CASSLAVVSYEQYF. The CDR3 nucleotides read TGCGCCAGCAGCTTAGCGGTGGTGTCCTACGAGCAGTACTTC.